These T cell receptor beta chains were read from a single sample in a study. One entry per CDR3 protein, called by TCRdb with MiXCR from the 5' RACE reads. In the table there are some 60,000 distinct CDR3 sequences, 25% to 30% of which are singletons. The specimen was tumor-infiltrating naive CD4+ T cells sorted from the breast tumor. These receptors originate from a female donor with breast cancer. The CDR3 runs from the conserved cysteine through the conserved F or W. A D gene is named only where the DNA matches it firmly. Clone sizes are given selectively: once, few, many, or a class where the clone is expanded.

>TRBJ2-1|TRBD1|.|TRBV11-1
TGTGCCAGCAGCCGACAGGGGGTAACCTACAATGAGCAGTTCTTC
CASSRQGVTYNEQFF
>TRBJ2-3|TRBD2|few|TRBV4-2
TGTGCCAGCAGCCAAGAGCAGCGGGAGATAGATACGCAGTATTTT
CASSQEQREIDTQYF
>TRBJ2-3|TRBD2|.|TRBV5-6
TGTGCCAGCAGCTTAATTGGCGGGGGTACAGATACGCAGTATTTT
CASSLIGGGTDTQYF
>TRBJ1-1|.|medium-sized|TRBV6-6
TGTGCCAGCAGTTACGAGGGGAACACTGAAGCTTTCTTT
CASSYEGNTEAFF
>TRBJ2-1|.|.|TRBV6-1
TGTGTCAGCAGCCGAAGTGGGTCTGAGCAGTTCTTC
CVSSRSGSEQFF
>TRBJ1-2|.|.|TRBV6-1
TGTGCCAGCCGTCGAACGGGACAAACGGCGCGGACTGATCTCTCCTACACCTTC
CASRRTGQTARTDLSYTF
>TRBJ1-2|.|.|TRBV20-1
TGCAGTGCTAGTGATGACAACGTCTATGGCTACACCTTC
CSASDDNVYGYTF
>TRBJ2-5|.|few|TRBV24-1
TGTGCCACCAGTGATTTAACAGGTTCAGAGACCCAGTACTTC
CATSDLTGSETQYF
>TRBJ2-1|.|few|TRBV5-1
TGCGCCAGCAGCTTGGCAGTATTCGACGGCAATGAGCAGTTCTTC
CASSLAVFDGNEQFF
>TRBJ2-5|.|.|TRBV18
TGTGCCAGCTCACCTAATATGGGAGTGAGGGAGACCCAGTACTTC
CASSPNMGVRETQYF
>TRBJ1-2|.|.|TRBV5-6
TGTGCCAGCACAGTCGACGGTTACTATGGCTACACCTTC
CASTVDGYYGYTF
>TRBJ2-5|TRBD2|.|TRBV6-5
TGTGCCAGCAAAACACTAGCGGGAGTCTTAGAGACCCAGTACTTC
CASKTLAGVLETQYF
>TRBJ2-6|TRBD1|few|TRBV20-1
TGCAGTGCTCGGGACAGGGGGGGCTCTGGGGCCAACGTCCTGACTTTC
CSARDRGGSGANVLTF
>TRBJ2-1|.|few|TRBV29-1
TGCAGCGGCGGGTTCGATGAGCAGTTCTTC
CSGGFDEQFF
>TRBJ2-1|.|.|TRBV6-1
TGTGCCAGCAGGGTCCTCCGGGAGCAGTTCTTC
CASRVLREQFF
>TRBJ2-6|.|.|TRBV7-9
TGTGCCAGCAGCTTAGAAAGAGGTTTGGTCGAAACTGGGGCCAACGTCCTGACTTTC
CASSLERGLVETGANVLTF
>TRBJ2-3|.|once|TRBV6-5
TGTGCCAGCAAGGATGGGTCCACAGATACGCAGTATTTT
CASKDGSTDTQYF
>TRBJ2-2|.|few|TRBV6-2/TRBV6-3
TGTGCCAGCTTCCTAAGTCCCAACACCGGGGAGCTGTTTTTT
CASFLSPNTGELFF
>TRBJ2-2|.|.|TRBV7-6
TGTGCCAGCATCGGCCTGAACACCGGGGAGCTGTTTTTT
CASIGLNTGELFF
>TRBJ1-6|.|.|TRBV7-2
TGTGCCAGCAGCGAAAGCTCCTATAATTCACCCCTCCACTTT
CASSESSYNSPLHF
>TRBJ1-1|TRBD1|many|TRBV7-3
TGTGCCAGCAGCGAACAGGGGTTCACTGAAGCTTTCTTT
CASSEQGFTEAFF
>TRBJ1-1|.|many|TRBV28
TGTGCCAGCAGACGTTACGGGGGTGAGGCTGAAGCTTTCTTT
CASRRYGGEAEAFF
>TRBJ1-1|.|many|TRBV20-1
TGCAGTGCTAGAGGGAGGCGTTTCTTTGGGGACCCTATAAGGAACACTGAAGCTTTCTTT
CSARGRRFFGDPIRNTEAFF